The clone carrying this T cell receptor beta chain was observed a handful of times. Its antigen is undetermined. The data are from a study of CD8 T cells in ankylosing spondylitis. As the method for making TCR beta libraries, quantitative 5'-RACE with molecular barcodes was used. In TCRdb, the 5' RACE reads were re-called with MiXCR into one record per CDR3 protein. Among approximately 350,000 distinct CDR3 sequences, 20% to 25% were seen once, and the ten largest hold around 14%. Findings of the study overall: Past studies reported some motif variants in reactive arthritis synovial fluid and blood. Clones tied to disease were said to be significantly enriched in matched ankylosing spondylitis synovial fluid.

This sequence was found in a male donor with ankylosing spondylitis or in good health (not recorded which). The source material was blood, either unsorted or a sorted T cell fraction (not recorded which).

The CDR3 coding sequence is TGTGCCAGCGGGACAGGGTCCCCCGGGGAGCTGTTTTTT. It encodes CASGTGSPGELFF. V gene TRBV12-3 or TRBV12-4 combines with J gene TRBJ2-2, with 9 bases matching TRBD1. The trim removed 8 bases at V and 6 bases at J, leaving 4 bases unmatched. This CDR3 is 13 amino acids long.